These T cell receptor beta chains were read from a single sample in a study of T cells in Graves' hyperthyroidism and ophthalmopathy. From the multiplex PCR reads, TCRdb called clonotypes with MiXCR, one entry per CDR3 protein. The data show about 570,000 distinct CDR3 sequences, around 15% seen once. The sequenced sample consisted of blood. Receptor source: a middle-aged woman with Graves' hyperthyroidism. CDR3s include the opening cysteine and the closing phenylalanine or tryptophan. D genes are given only for firm matches. A clone size is listed for some rows: how often the clone was seen (once, few, many), or a class if it is expanded.

V,J,D,size,CDR3,DNA
TRBV4-1,TRBJ2-2,TRBD1,NA,CASSQGTGVTGELFF,TGCGCCAGCAGCCAAGGGACAGGGGTTACCGGGGAGCTGTTTTTT
TRBV28,TRBJ1-2,NA,many,CATWDSTNYGYTF,TGTGCCACCTGGGACTCCACTAACTATGGCTACACCTTC
TRBV19,TRBJ1-1,TRBD1,NA,CASSPPDREATEAFF,TGTGCCAGTAGTCCTCCGGACAGGGAGGCCACTGAAGCTTTCTTT
TRBV24-1,TRBJ2-5,NA,NA,CATSDIQQGRVKETQYF,TGTGCCACCAGTGATATTCAACAGGGGAGGGTAAAAGAGACCCAGTACTTC
TRBV20-1,TRBJ2-1,NA,many,CSAPLGTAFNEQFF,TGCAGTGCGCCCCTCGGGACTGCCTTCAATGAGCAGTTCTTC
TRBV14,TRBJ2-1,TRBD1,many,CASSHRTGLAVSYNEQFF,TGTGCCAGCAGCCACCGGACAGGGCTGGCGGTTTCCTACAATGAGCAGTTCTTC
TRBV30,TRBJ1-5,NA,many,CAWILRVGQPQHF,TGTGCCTGGATTTTGAGGGTTGGGCAGCCCCAGCATTTT
TRBV5-1,TRBJ2-5,NA,many,CASSSYLGETQYF,TGCGCCAGCAGCAGCTACCTCGGGGAGACCCAGTACTTC
TRBV12-3/TRBV12-4,TRBJ1-1,NA,NA,CASNWGTRTEAFF,TGTGCCAGCAACTGGGGGACTCGCACTGAAGCTTTCTTT
TRBV28,TRBJ2-7,NA,many,CASRSYEQYF,TGTGCCAGCAGATCGTACGAGCAGTACTTC
TRBV12-3/TRBV12-4,TRBJ1-2,NA,many,CASSATDYGYTF,TGTGCCAGCAGCGCGACAGACTATGGCTACACCTTC
TRBV12-3/TRBV12-4,TRBJ1-6,TRBD1,many,CASSRGQPNSPLHF,TGTGCCAGCAGTAGGGGACAGCCCAATTCACCCCTCCACTTT
TRBV10-3,TRBJ2-5,NA,NA,CAIRGTPEETQYF,TGTGCCATCAGGGGGACACCAGAAGAGACCCAGTACTTC
TRBV28,TRBJ2-5,TRBD2,many,CASSPIGTSGKETQYF,TGTGCCAGCAGTCCTATAGGGACTAGCGGGAAGGAGACCCAGTACTTC
TRBV2,TRBJ1-1,NA,NA,CASREIMNTEAFF,TGTGCCAGCAGAGAAATTATGAACACTGAAGCTTTCTTT
TRBV7-2,TRBJ1-2,TRBD1,NA,CASSQWTGGNGYTF,TGTGCCAGCAGCCAATGGACAGGGGGCAATGGCTACACCTTC
TRBV7-2,TRBJ2-1,TRBD2,many,CASSLNSGLYNEQFF,TGTGCCAGCAGCTTAAATAGCGGGCTCTACAATGAGCAGTTCTTC
TRBV19,TRBJ1-2,TRBD1,few,CASSRQGTDGYTF,TGTGCCAGTAGTAGACAGGGTACGGACGGCTACACCTTC
TRBV28,TRBJ2-1,TRBD2,NA,CASSSSGRDIVGTYNEQFF,TGTGCCAGCAGTTCTAGCGGGAGGGACATAGTGGGCACCTACAATGAGCAGTTCTTC
TRBV20-1,TRBJ1-2,TRBD1,many,CSARTGGVGYTF,TGCAGTGCGAGAACAGGGGGCGTAGGCTACACCTTC
TRBV4-1,TRBJ2-7,NA,once,CASRPSSQGRKSLLDYEQYF,TGCGCCAGCAGACCGTCTTCACAGGGGAGGAAGAGCCTGCTCGATTACGAGCAGTACTTC
TRBV7-9,TRBJ2-1,NA,NA,CASSGPEFYNEQFF,TGTGCCAGCAGCGGGCCGGAATTCTACAATGAGCAGTTCTTC
TRBV3-1,TRBJ2-1,NA,many,CASSQGRSPYNEQFF,TGTGCCAGCAGCCAAGGCAGAAGTCCCTACAATGAGCAGTTCTTC
TRBV2,TRBJ1-2,TRBD1,many,CASSLGQGFYGYTF,TGTGCCAGCAGTCTGGGACAGGGGTTCTATGGCTACACCTTC
TRBV5-1,TRBJ1-4,NA,many,CASSLDRMGTNEKLFF,TGCGCCAGCAGCCTGGACCGGATGGGCACTAATGAAAAACTGTTTTTT
TRBV28,TRBJ1-5,NA,few,CASSLPSGARNQPQHF,TGTGCCAGCAGTTTACCGTCCGGCGCCCGCAATCAGCCCCAGCATTTT
TRBV28,TRBJ1-3,TRBD1,NA,CASSFPGQYGNTIYF,TGTGCCAGCAGTTTCCCGGGACAGTACGGAAACACCATATATTTT
TRBV6-5,TRBJ2-3,NA,many,CASSYSRGVNDLYTQYF,TGTGCCAGCAGTTACTCGCGTGGGGTCAACGATCTCTATACGCAGTATTTT
TRBV5-1,TRBJ1-1,TRBD1,many,CASSLTGGGNTEAFF,TGCGCCAGCAGCTTGACAGGGGGCGGAAACACTGAAGCTTTCTTT
TRBV20-1,TRBJ2-1,TRBD1,many,CSARQTGKGLSQNNEQFF,TGCAGTGCTAGACAGACAGGGAAGGGGTTAAGCCAGAACAATGAGCAGTTCTTC
TRBV20-1,TRBJ2-4,NA,NA,CSARGAGNQNIQYF,TGCAGTGCTAGAGGGGCAGGTAACCAAAACATTCAGTACTTC
TRBV11-1,TRBJ1-2,NA,many,CASSAQAGNYGYTF,TGTGCCAGCAGCGCTCAGGCGGGGAACTATGGCTACACCTTC
TRBV6-2/TRBV6-3,TRBJ2-1,NA,NA,CAGCRDSSYNEQFF,TGTGCCGGATGCCGGGACTCCTCCTACAATGAGCAGTTCTTC
TRBV12-3/TRBV12-4,TRBJ1-2,NA,NA,CASSPTHQHAGYTF,TGTGCCAGCTCTCCAACCCACCAGCATGCTGGCTACACCTTC
TRBV29-1,TRBJ2-7,TRBD2,NA,CSVIPSSGTMVQYF,TGCAGCGTTATACCGTCTAGCGGGACAATGGTGCAGTACTTC
TRBV5-6,TRBJ2-2,NA,many,CASSLDRTGELFF,TGTGCCAGCAGCTTGGATAGGACCGGGGAGCTGTTTTTT
TRBV19,TRBJ2-1,TRBD2,few,CASSMGGSGKYNEQFF,TGTGCCAGTAGTATGGGGGGTAGCGGGAAATACAATGAGCAGTTCTTC
TRBV2,TRBJ1-5,NA,many,CASNAGSGNQPQHF,TGTGCCAGCAACGCAGGGTCCGGCAATCAGCCCCAGCATTTT
TRBV11-3,TRBJ2-1,NA,many,CASSFTVHEQFF,TGTGCCAGCAGCTTCACAGTCCATGAGCAGTTCTTC
TRBV20-1,TRBJ2-1,NA,many,CSARGFLGNEQFF,TGCAGTGCTAGAGGATTCCTTGGTAATGAGCAGTTCTTC
TRBV19,TRBJ2-2,NA,many,CASSSGTTNTGELFF,TGTGCCAGTAGTTCCGGGACAACTAACACCGGGGAGCTGTTTTTT
TRBV28,TRBJ2-5,NA,many,CASSGGTADETQYF,TGTGCCAGCAGTGGTGGGACCGCCGATGAGACCCAGTACTTC
TRBV3-1,TRBJ2-7,NA,many,CASSQVSDYEQYF,TGTGCCAGCAGCCAAGTATCGGACTACGAGCAGTACTTC
TRBV28,TRBJ2-1,TRBD1,few,CASSAPGTGDYNEQFF,TGTGCCAGCAGCGCCCCCGGGACAGGGGATTACAATGAGCAGTTCTTC
TRBV28,TRBJ1-5,NA,many,CASSSRERKGNQPQHF,TGTGCCAGCAGTTCAAGGGAAAGGAAGGGCAATCAGCCCCAGCATTTT
TRBV30,TRBJ1-6,NA,few,CAWADSYNSPLHF,TGTGCCTGGGCGGACAGTTATAATTCACCCCTCCACTTT
TRBV7-2,TRBJ2-4,NA,NA,CASSSDGPRSIQYF,TGTGCCAGCAGCTCCGACGGCCCCAGAAGCATTCAGTACTTC
TRBV11-2,TRBJ2-5,TRBD2,many,CASSFQGLAGGTQYF,TGTGCCAGCAGCTTCCAGGGACTAGCGGGAGGGACCCAGTACTTC
TRBV5-1,TRBJ2-7,NA,many,CASSLDLTYEQYF,TGCGCCAGCAGCTTGGACCTAACATACGAGCAGTACTTC
TRBV4-1,TRBJ2-5,NA,few,CASSQVGGTQETQYF,TGCGCCAGCAGCCAAGTAGGAGGGACCCAAGAGACCCAGTACTTC
TRBV19,TRBJ1-1,TRBD1,few,CASSIGTGFVYTEAFF,TGTGCCAGTAGTATAGGGACAGGGTTTGTGTACACTGAAGCTTTCTTT
TRBV12-3/TRBV12-4,TRBJ2-7,TRBD2,NA,CASSFGAAGTYEQYF,TGTGCCAGCAGTTTTGGCGCAGCGGGGACCTACGAGCAGTACTTC